This T cell receptor (beta chain) derives from a study of blood T cells in healthy people across ages. Findings and caveats of the study: Among long-lived donors, naive CD4+ cells were more numerous and diversity higher than in aged donors.

The CDR3 is 17 residues long. In germline, CDR1 is MNHEY, CDR2 SVGEGT. V shed 6 bases and J 1 base; nucleotides not matched to a gene: 6. The second PCR ran about 7 to 12 cycles with a sample-barcoded 5' primer and J-beta primers. All samples gave at least 2.5 million CDR3-containing paired-end reads. TCRdb ran MiXCR on the 5' RACE reads and lists one entry per CDR3 protein. This table holds 850,000 to 1,300,000 distinct CDR3 sequences, under 45% found once. With regard to this clonotype: Its specificity is unknown.

Isolation of PBMCs gave at least 7 million cells per sample. The chain is built from TRBV6-2 or TRBV6-3 and TRBJ2-1; 13 nucleotides align to TRBD2. This clonotype originated in a woman in her sixties in good health. Specimen: blood. The CDR3 here is CASSPTSGRPSYNEQFF. Here the CDR3 DNA reads TGTGCCAGCAGCCCGACTAGCGGGAGGCCGTCCTACAATGAGCAGTTCTTC.